Sequencing of this TCR beta chain was carried out in a study of CD8+ T cells in alopecia areata. In the study overall: Treated patients were given 5 to 10 mg oral tofacitinib twice daily. Study-wide points: Tissue-resident alphabeta T cells belonging to normal skin likewise get sequenced within scalp specimens. Especially in alopecia totalis/universalis, lesional scalp showed greater clonality than normal scalp did.

Germline CDR1 reads SQVTM; CDR2 reads ANQGSEA. The CDR3 totals 13 residues. V lost 7 bases, J lost 4 bases, and 6 bases stayed unmatched. Concerning this clone itself: Its antigen is unknown.

Investigators isolated RNA and reverse transcribed it into cDNA to act as the sequencing template. Using immunoSEQ multiplex PCR, the repertoire was profiled, and TCRdb retains in-frame clones only, with some absent. The data contain tens of thousands of clones, 50% to 75% of them singletons. The source of this sequence is a human donor with alopecia areata. The sample in question was CD8+ T cells sorted from blood, obtained at week 0. The chain is built from TRBV29-1 and TRBJ2-1; 8 bases are shared with TRBD1. The CDR3 reads CSGETGEYNEQFF. The CDR3 DNA reads TGCAGCGGTGAGACAGGGGAATACAATGAGCAGTTCTTC.